This T cell receptor beta chain was identified during a study of CD8 T cells in Susac syndrome. In this sample, this clonotype turned up once. Looked up from germline, CDR1 is SQVTM and CDR2 is ANQGSEA. The CDR3 sequence is 13 residues long. The V and J ends lost 6 bases and 6 bases respectively, with 16 bases between them. A quantity of about 0.5 to 1 ug RNA underwent reverse transcription using random hexamers. A single record per CDR3 protein comes from TCRdb applying MiXCR to the immunoSEQ multiplex PCR reads. The table has 69,000 or so distinct CDR3 sequences, 95% seen once; the top ten hold 0.24%.

The TCR comes from a human donor in good health. The chain carries TRBV29-1 and TRBJ2-3; D is undetermined. The sequencing sample was made of CD8+ T cells from PBMCs. As DNA, the CDR3 is TGCAGCGTCGCCCGAGCCCTTCGCGATACGCAGTATTTT. Translating gives CSVARALRDTQYF.